The T cell receptor beta chain described here comes from a study of graft-versus-host responses after intestinal transplantation. As concerns this clone: Antigen unknown.

From germline, CDR1 is LNHDA and CDR2 SQIVND (reference sequence). This CDR3 is 11 amino acids long. V lost 5 bases and J lost 6, with 6 bases in between. Data came from immunoSEQ multiplex PCR; TCRdb stores just in-frame clones and leaves some out. The sample lists roughly 120,000 clones, 90% to 95% seen once, with more than 0.095% in the top ten. This receptor was identified in a human donor who received an intestinal transplant. Sequences were derived from unstimulated CD4+ T cells sorted from spleen or lymph node cells, sampled before intestinal transplant. This chain links TRBV19 with TRBJ2-3; D not certain. CDR3 in amino acids: CASSGWDTQYF. Written as DNA, the CDR3 is TGTGCCAGTAGTGGGTGGGATACGCAGTATTTT. Using reference TRBV19 and TRBJ2-3 for the parts outside the CDR3, the full variable domain is DGGITQSPKYLFRKEGQNVTLSCEQNLNHDAMYWYRQDPGQGLRLIYYSQIVNDFQKGDIAEGYSVSREKKESFPLTVTSAQKNPTAFYLCASSGWDTQYFGPGTRLTVL.